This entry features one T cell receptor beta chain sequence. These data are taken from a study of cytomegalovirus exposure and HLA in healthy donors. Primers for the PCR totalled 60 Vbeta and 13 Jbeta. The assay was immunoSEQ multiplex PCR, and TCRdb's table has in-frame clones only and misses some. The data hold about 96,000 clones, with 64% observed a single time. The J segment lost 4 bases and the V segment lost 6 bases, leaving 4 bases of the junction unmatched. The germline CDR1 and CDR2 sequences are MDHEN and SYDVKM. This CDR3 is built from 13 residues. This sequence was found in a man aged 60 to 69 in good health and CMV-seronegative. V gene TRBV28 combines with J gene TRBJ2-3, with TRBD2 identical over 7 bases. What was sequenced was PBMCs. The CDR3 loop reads CASRFLAADTQYF. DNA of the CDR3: TGTGCCAGCAGATTTCTAGCGGCAGATACGCAGTATTTT. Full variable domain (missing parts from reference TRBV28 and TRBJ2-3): DVKVTQSSRYLVKRTGEKVFLECVQDMDHENMFWYRQDPGLGLRLIYFSYDVKMKEKGDIPEGYSVSREKKERFSLILESASTNQTSMYLCASRFLAADTQYFGPGTRLTVL.